Here is one T cell receptor (beta chain) with its context. The antigen is unknown. The CDR3 sequence is 15 residues long. The V gene end was trimmed by 10 bases and the J gene end by 0 bases; junction bases not matched to a gene: 7. CDR1 and CDR2 from the germline V gene are MNHNS and SASEGT. Generated by immunoSEQ multiplex PCR, the TCRdb table keeps only in-frame clones and is missing some. The sample holds some 69,000 clones, 91% seen once. The data are from a study of OX40 agonist ivuxolimab in advanced cancers. Whole-study context: Dose-escalation patients suffered from hepatocellular carcinoma, melanoma, renal cell or head and neck cancer. Regarding the study as a whole: With doses of 0.1-3.0 mg/kg, partial responders showed among the lowest clonal expansion.

The material sequenced was CD4+ or CD8+ T cells sorted from blood, taken in a trial of the OX40 agonist ivuxolimab. The clonotype was recovered from an adult with an advanced solid tumor such as melanoma, head and neck, liver or kidney cancer. The rearrangement uses TRBV6-1 and TRBJ1-3; 9 bases agree with TRBD1. This CDR3 reads CATHGTGTSGNTIYF. The CDR3 coding sequence is TGTGCCACCCACGGGACAGGGACCTCTGGAAACACCATATATTTT.